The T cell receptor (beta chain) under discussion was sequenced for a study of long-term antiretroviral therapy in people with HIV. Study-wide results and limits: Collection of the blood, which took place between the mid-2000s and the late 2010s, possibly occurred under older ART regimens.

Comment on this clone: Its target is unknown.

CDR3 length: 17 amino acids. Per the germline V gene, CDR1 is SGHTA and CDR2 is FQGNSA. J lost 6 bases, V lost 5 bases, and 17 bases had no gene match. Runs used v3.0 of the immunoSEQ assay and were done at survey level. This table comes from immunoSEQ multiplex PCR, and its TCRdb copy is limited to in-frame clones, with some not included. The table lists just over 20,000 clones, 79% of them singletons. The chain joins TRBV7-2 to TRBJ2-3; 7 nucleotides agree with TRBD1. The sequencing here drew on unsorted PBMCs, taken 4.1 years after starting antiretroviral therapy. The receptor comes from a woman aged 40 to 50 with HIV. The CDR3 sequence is CASSPNWDRVFGDTQYF. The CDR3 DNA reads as TGTGCCAGCAGCCCTAACTGGGACAGAGTTTTTGGGGATACGCAGTATTTT.